The 15 T cell receptor beta chains in this list originate from one sample, sequenced in a study of blood T cell repertoires in COVID-19. Assay used: immunoSEQ multiplex PCR; TCRdb lists only in-frame clones, some missing. The table has around 54,000 clones, 90% seen once. Sequenced input: peripheral blood. The receptors shown here come from a human donor in a cohort sampled during active COVID-19.

This clone was seen more than once but under ten times. The V call is TRBV5-3, the J call TRBJ2-7, with D possibly matching TRBD2 (5 bases). TRBV5-3 is classed as an ORF, of uncertain function. With 4 bases removed from V and 0 bases from J, the gap between germline ends came to 17 bases. The CDR3 has 16 amino acids. In DNA form, the CDR3 reads TGTGCCAGAAGCAGGCGGGCTGTGGCTTACTCCTACGAGCAGTACTTC. It codes for CARSRRAVAYSYEQYF.

The rearrangement uses TRBV30 and TRBJ1-2; D uncertain. Germline assignment: CDR1 GTSNPN and CDR2 SVGIG (reference sequence). Trimming removed 8 bases at V and 4 bases at J, with 8 bases between. The CDR3 loop spans 10 amino acids. CDR3 region: CAEGGYGYTF. The CDR3 bases are TGTGCCGAAGGAGGCTATGGCTACACCTTC. Based on the CDR3 plus reference TRBV30 and TRBJ1-2, the full variable domain is SQTIHQWPATLVQPVGSPLSLECTVEGTSNPNLYWYRQAAGRGLQLLFYSVGIGQISSEVPQNLSASRPQDRQFILSSKKLLLSDSGFYLCAEGGYGYTFGSGTRLTVV.

In nucleotides, the CDR3 is TGCGCCAGCAGCCAACACCTCCGGGACAGGCTTCAGCCCCAGCATTTT. It encodes CASSQHLRDRLQPQHF. V gene TRBV4-1 combines with J gene TRBJ1-5; 8 bases match TRBD1. The V gene end was trimmed by 2 bases and the J gene end by 6 bases; junction bases not matched to a gene: 9. Germline values: CDR1 MGHRA, CDR2 YSYEKL. The CDR3 is 16 amino acids.

V gene TRBV4-1 combines with J gene TRBJ1-1, with D perhaps TRBD1 (6 bases). Germline lookup yields CDR1 MGHRA and CDR2 YSYEKL. The V gene lost 1 base and the J gene lost 7 bases, with 13 bases spanning the gap. The CDR3 totals 14 residues. The CDR3 reads CASSQGTGKIEAFF. DNA for the CDR3: TGCGCCAGCAGCCAAGGAACAGGGAAGATTGAAGCTTTCTTT.

The rearrangement uses TRBV9 and TRBJ2-7, with 9 bases matching TRBD1. With 3 bases clipped from V and 4 bases from J, the junction kept 8 bases outside the gene matches. Per the germline V gene, CDR1 is SGDLS and CDR2 is YYNGEE. The CDR3 has 15 amino acids. As DNA, the CDR3 is TGTGCCAGCAGCGCCGGTTTGACAGGGGGATACGAGCAGTACTTC. It codes for CASSAGLTGGYEQYF.

V gene TRBV7-9 combines with J gene TRBJ2-2, with 7 bases aligning to TRBD1. V lost 1 base and J lost 1; bases outside the gene matches: 9. Germline V lookup: CDR1 SEHNR, CDR2 FQNEAQ (reference sequence). This CDR3 region has 18 residues. The CDR3: CASSLGSTGARNTGELFF. As DNA, the CDR3 is TGTGCCAGCAGCTTAGGAAGTACAGGGGCTAGGAACACCGGGGAGCTGTTTTTT.

The chain recombines TRBV14 with TRBJ2-1, with 10 nucleotides matching TRBD2. The CDR3 runs to 15 residues. Germline values: CDR1 SGHDN, CDR2 FVKESK. J was trimmed by 2 bases and V by 4 bases; bases with no gene match: 2. The CDR3 sequence: CASSRSGGAYNEQFF. The CDR3 nucleotides are TGTGCCAGCAGCCGGAGCGGGGGGGCCTACAATGAGCAGTTCTTC. Full variable domain (outside the CDR3, taken from reference TRBV14 and TRBJ2-1): EAGVTQFPSHSVIEKGQTVTLRCDPISGHDNLYWYRRVMGKEIKFLLHFVKESKQDESGMPNNRFLAERTGGTYSTLKVQPAELEDSGVYFCASSRSGGAYNEQFFGPGTRLTVL.

CDR3: CASSLRQGATGELFF. The CDR3 DNA reads as TGCGCCAGCAGCTTACGACAGGGGGCGACCGGGGAGCTGTTTTTT. This rearrangement joins TRBV5-1 to TRBJ2-2, with TRBD1 identical over 10 bases. With V trimmed by 2 bases and J by 5 bases, 3 bases remained unmatched. Germline V gives CDR1 SGHRS, CDR2 YFSETQ. This CDR3 has 15 residues.

The chain employs TRBV19 and TRBJ1-3; D possibly corresponds to TRBD1 (6 bases). In germline, CDR1 is LNHDA, CDR2 SQIVND (reference sequence). The CDR3 runs to 12 residues. Trimming took 9 bases from V and 3 from J, leaving 9 bases between them. The CDR3 loop is CASRGDGNTIYF. In nucleotides, the CDR3 is TGTGCCAGCAGGGGTGATGGAAACACCATATATTTT.

Points on this clone: Other DNA sequences in the same sample also yield this CDR3. The genes are TRBV5-1 and TRBJ1-4; 9 bases are shared with TRBD1. The CDR3 contains 14 residues. Germline V CDR1 and CDR2: SGHRS, YFSETQ. Trimming cost V 3 bases and J 5 bases; bases outside gene matches: 2. The CDR3 spells CASSSGQGNEKLFF. The CDR3 DNA reads TGCGCCAGCAGCTCCGGACAGGGGAATGAAAAACTGTTTTTT. The full variable domain, its missing parts supplied by reference TRBV5-1 and TRBJ1-4, is KAGVTQTPRYLIKTRGQQVTLSCSPISGHRSVSWYQQTPGQGLQFLFEYFSETQRNKGNFPGRFSGRQFSNSRSEMNVSTLELGDSALYLCASSSGQGNEKLFFGSGTQLSVL.

CDR3 nucleotide sequence: TGCGCCAGCACCCACGGTGCCCCCACCTACGAGCAGTACTTC. This gives the protein CASTHGAPTYEQYF. V is TRBV5-1 and J is TRBJ2-7; D not resolved. The V end was cut by 6 bases, the J end by 2 bases, with 15 bases between. This CDR3 region has 14 residues. Germline-derived CDR1 and CDR2 are SGHRS and YFSETQ.

This chain connects TRBV15 to TRBJ2-7; maybe TRBD2 (6 bases). V gave up 3 bases and J gave up 1 base, with 16 bases separating them. Germline V gene data show CDR1 as LNHNV and CDR2 as YYDKDF (reference sequence). This CDR3 is 16 amino acids long. The CDR3 region is CATSRGLGVGSYEQYF. Written as DNA, the CDR3 is TGTGCCACCAGCAGGGGACTCGGGGTTGGATCCTACGAGCAGTACTTC.

The chain uses TRBV10-3 and TRBJ2-4, with 7 bases fitting TRBD2. Trimming at V came to 6 bases and at J to 13 bases, leaving 18 bases not matched to a gene. CDR1 is ENHRY and CDR2 is SYGVKD in the germline V gene. The CDR3 is 15 residues long. Written as DNA, the CDR3 is TGTGCCATCAGCGGGGGGACGGGCACTAGCCAGGCGCAGTACTTC. Translating it yields CAISGGTGTSQAQYF.

The chain has TRBV3-1 (or the pseudogene TRBV3-2) and TRBJ2-7; 13 nucleotides line up with TRBD2. Trimming took 4 bases from V and 0 from J; bases not matched to a gene: 6. The CDR3 sequence is 17 residues long. The germline V gene encodes CDR1 LGHDT and CDR2 YNNKEL (reference sequence). Here the CDR3 DNA reads TGTGCCAGCAGCCCGACCCGGACTAGCGGGAGCTCCTACGAGCAGTACTTC. It translates to CASSPTRTSGSSYEQYF.

This clone was seen just once. The chain has TRBV5-1 and TRBJ1-1; 7 bases are a match to TRBD1. This CDR3 has 14 residues. The V segment lost 8 bases and the J segment 0 bases; nucleotides outside the gene matches: 7. Germline CDR1 reads SGHRS; CDR2 reads YFSETQ. CDR3 nucleotide sequence: TGCGCCAGTAAGACAGGGAGCATGAACACTGAAGCTTTCTTT. Its translation is CASKTGSMNTEAFF.